This T cell receptor (beta chain) was profiled in a study of cytomegalovirus exposure and HLA in healthy donors. Findings of the study overall: One variant, a missense change in DCLRE1C, was linked in a later analysis to TCR beta V- and J-gene trimming. HLA allele associations emerged for some 16,000 TCR beta sequences in a later analysis, at 0.05 false discovery rate.

PCR involved 60 Vbeta and 13 Jbeta primers. The data were produced by immunoSEQ multiplex PCR, yet TCRdb's version contains in-frame clones alone and is incomplete. In the table there are over 130,000 clones, 60% to 80% of which are singletons. The CDR3 loop spans 13 amino acids. Germline CDR1 and CDR2: MNHEY and SVGAGI. Trimming shortened V by 4 bases and J by 5 bases, and 11 bases separated the two germline ends. For this clone: Its antigen is unknown.

The sequenced material came from PBMCs. The receptor comes from a woman aged 30 to 39 in good health and CMV-seronegative. The gene calls are TRBV6-5 and TRBJ1-2, with D uncertain. In nucleotides, the CDR3 is TGTGCCAGCAGTTCCTACGCAACGTATGGCTACACCTTC. Protein: CASSSYATYGYTF.